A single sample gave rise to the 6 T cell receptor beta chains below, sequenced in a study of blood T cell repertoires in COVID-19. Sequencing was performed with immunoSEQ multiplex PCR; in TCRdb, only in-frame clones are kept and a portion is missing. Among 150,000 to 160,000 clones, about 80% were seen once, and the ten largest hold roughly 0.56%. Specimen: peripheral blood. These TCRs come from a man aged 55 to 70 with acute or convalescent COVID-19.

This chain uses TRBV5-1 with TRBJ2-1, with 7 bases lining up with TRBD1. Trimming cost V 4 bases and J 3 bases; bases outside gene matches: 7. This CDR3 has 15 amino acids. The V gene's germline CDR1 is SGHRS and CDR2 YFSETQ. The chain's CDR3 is CASSLTTGLYNEQFF. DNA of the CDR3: TGCGCCAGCAGCCTTACGACAGGGCTCTACAATGAGCAGTTCTTC.

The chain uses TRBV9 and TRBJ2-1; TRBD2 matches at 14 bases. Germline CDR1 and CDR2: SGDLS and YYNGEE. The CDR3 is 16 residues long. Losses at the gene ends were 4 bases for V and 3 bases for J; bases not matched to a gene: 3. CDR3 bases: TGTGCCAGCAGCATCGGGACTAGCGGGAGCTACAATGAGCAGTTCTTC. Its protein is CASSIGTSGSYNEQFF.

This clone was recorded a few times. The CDR3 is CASSLQQGLNTEAFF. CDR3 in DNA: TGTGCCAGCAGCTTACAACAGGGTCTGAACACTGAAGCTTTCTTT. This rearrangement joins TRBV11-1 to TRBJ1-1; D might be TRBD1 (6 bases). The CDR3 covers 15 residues. Trimming removed 2 bases at V and 0 bases at J, with 10 bases between. Looked up from germline, CDR1 is SGHAT and CDR2 is FQDESV (reference sequence).

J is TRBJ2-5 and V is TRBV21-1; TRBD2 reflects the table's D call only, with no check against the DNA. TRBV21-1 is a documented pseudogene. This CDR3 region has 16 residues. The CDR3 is CASSKGGLAGQETQYF. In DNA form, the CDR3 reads TGTGCCAGCAGCAAAGGTGGGCTAGCGGGACAAGAGACCCAGTACTTC.

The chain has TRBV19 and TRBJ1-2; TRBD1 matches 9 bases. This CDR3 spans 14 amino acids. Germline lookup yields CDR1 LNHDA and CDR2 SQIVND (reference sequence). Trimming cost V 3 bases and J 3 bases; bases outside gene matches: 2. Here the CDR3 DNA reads TGTGCCAGTAGTATCGGGACAGGGCACTATGGCTACACCTTC. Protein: CASSIGTGHYGYTF.

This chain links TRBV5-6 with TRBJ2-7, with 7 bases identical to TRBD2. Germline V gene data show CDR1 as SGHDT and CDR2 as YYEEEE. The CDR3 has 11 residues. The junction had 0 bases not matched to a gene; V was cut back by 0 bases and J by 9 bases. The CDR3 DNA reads TGTGCCAGCAGCTTGGGCGGGGGGCAGTACTTC. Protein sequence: CASSLGGGQYF.